The clone carrying this T cell receptor beta chain was seen a single time. This entry comes from a study of blood T cell repertoires in COVID-19. Study information: Collection of acute and convalescent COVID-19 samples took place in the United States, Italy and Spain. The analysed material was cDNA or gDNA that came from T cells, B-cell-depleted T cells, or PBMCs.

V lost 4 bases and J lost 1; bases outside the gene matches: 3. This CDR3 is built from 14 residues. CDR1 is SGHNT and CDR2 is YYREEE in the germline V gene (reference sequence). In the study's own analysis: Reference gene primer amplification gave estimated nucleated cell counts. The assay was immunoSEQ multiplex PCR, and TCRdb's table has in-frame clones only and misses some. The V and J calls and the clone size are those of that table, but D and trimming were determined from the DNA. Seen here are 200,000 to 250,000 clones, around 80% observed once, and the top ten hold about 1.8%. The chain uses TRBV5-4 and TRBJ1-2; TRBD1 matches 8 bases. This clonotype was sampled from a man aged 55 to 70 who had recovered from COVID-19. The sequenced material came from PBMCs or T cells enriched from blood (not recorded which). The CDR3 DNA follows: TGTGCCAGCAGCCCGGGACAGGTTAACTATGGCTACACCTTC. This translates into CASSPGQVNYGYTF.